This T cell receptor beta chain is drawn from a study of cytomegalovirus exposure and HLA in healthy donors. The PCR had 60 Vbeta and 13 Jbeta primers. TCRdb's table, derived via immunoSEQ multiplex PCR, lists solely in-frame clones and lacks some. The table lists approximately 130,000 clones, around two thirds of them singletons, with approximately 2.5% in the top ten. This clone has a handful of counts. This receptor was identified in a woman in her thirties or forties in good health and CMV-seronegative. Material: PBMCs.

CDR3 DNA sequence: TGTGCCTGGACACTAGCGGGGCTGGCAGATACGCAGTATTTT. This translates into CAWTLAGLADTQYF. This chain links TRBV30 with TRBJ2-3; TRBD2 aligns across 10 bases. CDR1 GTSNPN and CDR2 SVGIG come from the germline V gene (reference sequence). The CDR3 is 14 amino acids. Trimming took 4 bases from V and 4 from J; bases not matched to a gene: 5.